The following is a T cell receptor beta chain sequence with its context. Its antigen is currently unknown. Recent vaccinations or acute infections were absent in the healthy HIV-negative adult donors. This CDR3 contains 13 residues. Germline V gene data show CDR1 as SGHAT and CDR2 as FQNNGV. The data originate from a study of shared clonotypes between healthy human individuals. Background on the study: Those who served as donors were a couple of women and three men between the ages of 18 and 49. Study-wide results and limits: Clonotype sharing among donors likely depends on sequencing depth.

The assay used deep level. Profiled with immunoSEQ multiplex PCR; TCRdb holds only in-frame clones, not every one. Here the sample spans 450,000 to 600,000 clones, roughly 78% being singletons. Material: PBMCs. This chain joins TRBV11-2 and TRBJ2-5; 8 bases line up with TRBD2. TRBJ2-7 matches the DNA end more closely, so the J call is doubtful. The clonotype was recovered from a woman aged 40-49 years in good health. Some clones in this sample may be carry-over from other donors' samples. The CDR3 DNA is TGTGCCAGCAGCGTCGGGACTAGAGACGAGCAGTACTTC. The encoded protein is CASSVGTRDEQYF.